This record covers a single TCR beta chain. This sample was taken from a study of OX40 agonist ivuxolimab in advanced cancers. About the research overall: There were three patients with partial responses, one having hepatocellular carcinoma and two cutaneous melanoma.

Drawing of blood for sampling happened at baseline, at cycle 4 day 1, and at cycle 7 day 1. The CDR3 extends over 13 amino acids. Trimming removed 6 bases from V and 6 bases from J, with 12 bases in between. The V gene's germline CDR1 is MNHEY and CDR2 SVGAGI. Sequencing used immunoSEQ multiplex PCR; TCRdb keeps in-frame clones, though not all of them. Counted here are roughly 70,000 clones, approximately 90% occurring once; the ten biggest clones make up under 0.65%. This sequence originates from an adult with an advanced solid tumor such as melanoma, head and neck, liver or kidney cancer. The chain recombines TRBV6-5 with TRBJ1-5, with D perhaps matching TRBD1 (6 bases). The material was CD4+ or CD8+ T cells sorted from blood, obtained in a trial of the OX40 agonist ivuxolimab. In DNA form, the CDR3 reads TGTGCCAGCAGGACCGGACAGCCTCAGCCCCAGCATTTT. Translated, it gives CASRTGQPQPQHF.